The T cell receptor (beta chain) described here comes from a study of T-cell reconstitution after alpha-beta-depleted transplantation in children. Study outcomes and limitations: From newly produced T cells came most of the T-cell counts and diversity one year after transplant. Two months or so post-transplant, alpha-beta T cells reportedly derived from several hundred expanded graft clones. There were some patients whose high TCRbeta diversity at day 60 came from surviving recipient T cells and thymic progenitors.

A library of TCRbeta sequences, prepared with unique molecular identifiers, was generated. TCRdb itself ran the PCR reads through MiXCR, one entry per CDR3 protein. The sample has about 980,000 distinct CDR3 sequences; less than 30% are singletons. Remarks on this clonotype: Its specificity is unknown.

This CDR3 region has 16 residues. Germline V CDR1 and CDR2: SGHTA, FQGNSA. V shed 3 bases, J shed 2 bases, and the junction held 8 bases outside the gene matches. J is TRBJ2-5 and V is TRBV7-2; 8 bases line up with TRBD2. The sequence came from a boy younger than two who had a stem cell transplant for SCID, so the T cells may come from the graft donor. The source was PBMCs, mostly from graft donor cells, collected 360 days after TCRalphabeta/CD19-depleted stem cell transplant. In DNA form, the CDR3 reads TGTGCCAGCAGCTTCCCGGGACTAGGACTGCAAGAGACCCAGTACTTC. Encoded protein: CASSFPGLGLQETQYF.